This T cell receptor beta chain stems from a study of cytomegalovirus exposure and HLA in healthy donors listed by TCRdb under 2017. Regarding the research as a whole: An earlier analysis of approximately 640 of the donors reported approximately 290 Gb of sequence data and some 120 million unique TCR beta sequences from 190 million or so T cells. Of the 300 to 400 genotyped donors, over 70% fell in the genetic ancestry cluster associated with self-reported Caucasian donors. An early release that covered several hundred HLA-typed donors contained approximately 300 gigabases of sequencing data and some 87 million unique TCR sequences. In a later analysis, previously published TCR beta repertoires from several hundred donors were re-analyzed and high-resolution HLA genotyping was added so that TCR occurrence patterns could be studied. The study used immunosequencing to profile the T cell repertoires of hundreds of subjects and linked those repertoires to cytomegalovirus serostatus. An earlier analysis of 587 of the donors used high-throughput TCR beta sequencing to judge whether each TCR beta V gene segment behaved as functional or pseudogenic. Rather than drawing on any new phenotypic data, the later analysis identified candidate immune exposures from TCR beta sequences and the way those sequences occurred across donors. Donor age, sex, ethnicity and CMV serostatus were compiled together with the repertoire data. In a later genetic analysis, genome-wide SNP genotypes for about 55% of the roughly 700 donors were used, and that subset was treated as a discovery cohort. All discovery cohort repertoires had been generated on a single sequencing platform. Class I and class II HLA loci were covered by the typing at four-digit resolution. The number of donors typed differed by locus, with roughly 620-640 for A, B, C, DRB1 and DQB1, more than 500 for DQA1, 600 to 610 for DPA1, and over 400 for DPB1. Along with the roughly 670-subject first cohort, a separate validation cohort of some 130 different subjects was used. High-throughput TCR immunosequencing, statistical association of individual TCRs with disease status, and machine learning were combined to predict cytomegalovirus infection status. Roughly 5 DR-DQ haplotypes were handled as single units for association and clustering because linkage in the cohort was strong. The study aimed to test whether cataloging public T cell receptors could reveal signatures of past pathogen exposure. Across roughly 420 genotyped donors of the cohort, an average of about 250,000 unique TCR beta nucleotide sequences per donor were sequenced, and roughly 20% of those sequences were non-productive.

The cohort comprised some 730 healthy bone marrow donors. At the time of sampling, all cohort members were nominally healthy, though unrecorded immune exposures were likely present. The donor tested CMV seronegative and was one of the 352 seronegative cohort members. Every donor gave a peripheral blood sample, and the peripheral blood mononuclear cells from that sample were used for TCR beta sequencing. Genomic DNA was extracted from the blood cell samples with the Qiagen DNeasy Blood Extraction Kit. The method was the immunoSEQ multiplex PCR assay. A mixture of 60 forward primers for TCR Vbeta segments and 13 reverse primers for TCR Jbeta segments was used in the multiplex PCR. A multiplex PCR assay on genomic DNA amplified the CDR3 region of rearranged TCR beta genes. The Illumina HiSeq System was used to sequence the amplified TCR beta libraries as 87-base-pair reads. In the source study's methods: A later analysis tallied roughly 78 million unique TCR beta chains across the roughly 610 repertoires, and about 10 million of those chains were shared by two or more donors. A nearest-neighbor algorithm error-corrected the raw reads and collapsed the reads into unique sequences, merging closely related sequences to remove PCR and sequencing errors. V, D and J gene segments were assigned by aligning CDR3 sequences to IMGT reference sequences. Each retained sequence needed at least a six-nucleotide match to both a V gene segment and a J gene segment. A rearrangement was called productive if the CDR3 had no stop codons and remained in frame with V and J, and every other rearrangement was called non-productive. CDR3 was defined by IMGT convention, running from the second conserved V-encoded cysteine to the conserved J-encoded phenylalanine. In an earlier analysis of around 570 of the donors, sequences lacking an unambiguous match to a single V gene segment were excluded. In an earlier analysis of roughly 600 of the donors, a V segment was called functional when productive rearrangements were above 56.7%, and segregating when the standard deviation between donors exceeded 5%. A statistical classification framework was developed to diagnose cytomegalovirus status using the catalog of TCR beta chain sequences. V and J gene assignment, in a later analysis, came from comparing TCR nucleotide sequences with IMGT/GENE-DB human TR gene sequences. Using the TCRdist pipeline, a later analysis assigned CDR3 sequences along with most-parsimonious VDJ recombination scenarios. In a later analysis, each TCR beta chain was defined by its CDR3 amino acid sequence together with its V-gene family, and reads lacking a unique V-gene family were excluded. To address suspected cross-contamination and a sequencing artifact, a later analysis removed roughly 640 highly shared, low-generation-probability nucleotide sequences. In a later analysis, a clonal expansion index for each public chain was calculated from normalized within-repertoire ranks of inferred template counts. A later analysis computed generation probabilities with a VDJ recombination model fitted to out-of-frame rearrangements, and checked the results against IGoR. Hypergeometric tests were used in a later analysis to score TCR-TCR, TCR-HLA and TCR-CMV co-occurrence, with a repertoire-size bias correction applied to the TCR pairs. A later analysis estimated false discovery rates by permuting HLA or CMV assignments 20 times. In a later analysis, co-occurring TCRs were grouped using DBSCAN, and TCRdist sequence similarity was added for clustering within HLA-allele-positive subsets. For co-occurrence clustering, repertoires with fewer than 30,000 or more than 120,000 public chains were excluded, along with about five repertoires with anomalous nucleotide sharing. Imported from immuneACCESS, the table was reduced by TCRdb to in-frame sequences with V and J called. These copies leave out some clones; in studies compared against another copy, an unresolved V gene accounts for under half, and the cause of the remainder is not known. The V and J calls and clone size were taken over from that table, and D and trimming were inferred from the DNA. For this sample there are 100,000 to 150,000 clones; 80% appear just once. The ten largest clones represent 1% of the sample.

Findings and caveats that apply to the study as a whole: A later genetic analysis reported fewer N-insertions in productive TCRs among donors in an Asian-associated ancestry cluster than the roughly 720-donor mean. HLA typing was unavailable for some donors at each locus, so association tests used only the typed subset. Sequencing depth was assumed to be roughly uniform across donors in the presence/absence analyses, though that assumption may not hold. Over 15 rarely observed V segments, including chromosome 9 orphons, were excluded from the earlier analysis of approximately 500 of the donors because counts were too low. In an earlier analysis of over 550 of the donors, most TCR beta V segments were observed in productive rearrangements about 90% or about 30% of the time, broadly matching IMGT annotations. This cohort had only TCR beta chains sequenced, and the lack of alpha or paired-chain data limited which features could be detected. Most TCR sequences were observed very rarely across donors, whereas some public TCRs were present in many individuals. Correlated functional status among segregating V segments might be attributable to linkage disequilibrium, but an unknown experimental factor could not be ruled out. The only immune exposure information available for the cohort was CMV serostatus. A later analysis reported that several top co-occurrence clusters appeared linked to parvovirus B19, influenza, CMV and Epstein-Barr virus. A later analysis found that TCR association rates varied across HLA loci, with DRB1 alleles showing the most associated TCRs and HLA-C alleles the fewest. Compared with equally common non-associated chains, HLA-associated TCR beta chains in a later analysis were more clonally expanded and had lower generation probabilities. In a later genetic analysis, a missense DCLRE1C variant was associated with V-gene and J-gene trimming of TCR beta chains, and the association was replicated in an independent cohort. A further reported finding was that TCR beta sequences accurately predicted the HLA-A and HLA-B alleles for most subjects in the first cohort. Cytomegalovirus status was reported to be diagnosed by the classifier with high specificity and sensitivity in both the original and validation cohorts. In the study, roughly 160 TCR beta chains were listed as associated with cytomegalovirus. A few of the identified cytomegalovirus-associated TCR beta chains were confirmed in vitro to be specific for cytomegalovirus antigens. Most CMV-associated TCR beta chains appeared to be HLA-restricted in a later analysis, and the HLA associations seemed to be driven largely by CMV exposure. At a false discovery rate of 0.05, a later analysis linked fewer than 20,000 TCR beta sequences to specific HLA alleles. Because the 87-base-pair reads could not distinguish some IMGT-functional V segments, including TRBV6-2 and TRBV6-3, those segments were excluded. The authors suggested that the approach could potentially be extended to other disease states and immunological phenotypes. A cluster of highly shared sequence variants was judged likely to be a technical artifact of the sequencing pipeline. Assigning TCR associations to individual alleles was difficult when HLA alleles, especially DR and DQ, strongly co-occurred.

Cut back by 3 bases and 3 bases, the V and J ends lie 5 bases apart. Based on the germline V gene, the CDR1 and CDR2 sequences are MDHEN and SYDVKM. Including the terminal cysteine and phenylalanine, the CDR3 comprises 12 residues. CDR3 DNA is the only sequence kept; it has 36 bases, read in frame from the first base. About this clone: No antigen is known for it. Per-nucleotide qualities are absent, and no much larger clonotype sits a single base away.

This clonotype originated in a man between 35 and 55 years old in good health and CMV-seronegative. Recombination joined TRBV28 with TRBJ2-5; too little of a D gene remains to name it. The sequenced material came from PBMCs. The nucleotides read TGTGCCAGCAGTTTCCTAGAAGAGACCCAGTACTTC. It translates as CASSFLEETQYF. With the portions outside the CDR3 filled from the reference TRBV28 and TRBJ2-5 genes, the complete variable region becomes DVKVTQSSRYLVKRTGEKVFLECVQDMDHENMFWYRQDPGLGLRLIYFSYDVKMKEKGDIPEGYSVSREKKERFSLILESASTNQTSMYLCASSFLEETQYFGPGTRLLVL.